The next 14 T cell receptor beta chains were all read from a single sample in a study of blood T cell repertoires in COVID-19. This table comes from immunoSEQ multiplex PCR, and its TCRdb copy is limited to in-frame clones, with some not included. Of 300,000 to 350,000 clones listed, around 90% are singletons. The sequenced material came from peripheral blood. These receptor sequences come from a man aged 30 to 45 with COVID-19, enrolled during active disease.

This clone came up once. The V gene is TRBV7-2, the J gene TRBJ2-1; 7 positions agree with TRBD1. V was pared by 1 base and J by 4 bases, with 13 bases of the junction left unmatched. The germline CDR1 and CDR2 sequences are SGHTA and FQGNSA. This CDR3 contains 18 residues. The CDR3 nucleotides are TGTGCCAGCAGCTTAGTGGGGACAGCTACAGAACAATACAATGAGCAGTTCTTC. This codes for CASSLVGTATEQYNEQFF.

This clone has a single count. This rearrangement joins TRBV18 to TRBJ1-2, with a tentative D call TRBD1 (5 bases). The V gene's germline CDR1 is KGHSH and CDR2 LQKENI. There are 16 residues in the CDR3. V was clipped by 3 bases and J by 4 bases, with 18 bases between them. The CDR3 region has the DNA TGTGCCAGCTCACCTTATCCGACAGACTCTGGCTATGGCTACACCTTC. Its translation: CASSPYPTDSGYGYTF.

CDR3 region: CASSQVRETQYF. The CDR3 DNA follows: TGTGCCAGCAGCCAAGTCCGAGAGACCCAGTACTTC. The rearrangement links TRBV4-2 to TRBJ2-5; no definite D call. Trimming cost V 1 base and J 4 bases, with 4 bases left between them. The CDR3 runs 12 residues. Germline CDR1 is LGHNA and CDR2 is YNFKEQ.

V is TRBV7-2 and J is TRBJ1-1; 7 bases agree with TRBD1. This CDR3 comprises 16 residues. Germline CDR1 SGHTA, CDR2 FQGNSA. With V trimmed by 1 base and J by 5 bases, 10 bases remained unmatched. CDR3 loop: CASSLESEQGRTEAFF. For the CDR3, the DNA is TGTGCCAGCAGCTTAGAATCGGAACAGGGGAGGACTGAAGCTTTCTTT.

The genes are TRBV2 and TRBJ2-6; D ambiguous. Germline V gives CDR1 SNHLY, CDR2 FYNNEI. V lost 7 bases to trimming and J lost 4 bases, with 5 bases between them. CDR3 size: 12 residues. The CDR3 coding sequence is TGTGCCAGCAAGCTGGGGGCCAACGTCCTGACTTTC. Protein product: CASKLGANVLTF.

The rearrangement uses TRBV5-6 and TRBJ2-7; 10 bases are shared with TRBD1. The V and J ends lost 0 bases and 6 bases, in that order; junction bases with no gene match: 3. The CDR3 totals 14 residues. CDR1 is SGHDT, CDR2 YYEEEE, per germline. CDR3 sequence: CASSLGTGGFEQYF. The CDR3 DNA reads as TGTGCCAGCAGCTTGGGGACAGGGGGTTTCGAGCAGTACTTC.

This sequence joins TRBV7-2 and TRBJ2-1, with TRBD2 matching over 7 bases. The CDR3 spans 16 residues. Germline CDR1 is SGHTA and CDR2 is FQGNSA. Losses at the gene ends were 2 bases for V and 5 bases for J; bases not matched to a gene: 9. This CDR3 is CASSLMLVREHNEQFF. DNA of the CDR3: TGTGCCAGCAGCTTAATGCTGGTGCGGGAGCACAATGAGCAGTTCTTC.

The chain is built from TRBV19 and TRBJ1-2; a weak D match, TRBD1 (5 bases). Trimming stripped 5 bases from V and 6 bases from J, with 16 bases between. The CDR3 runs 14 residues. The germline CDR1 and CDR2 sequences are LNHDA and SQIVND (reference sequence). The CDR3, as DNA: TGTGCCAGTAGTCACCAAGGACAATGGAATGGCTACACCTTC. Translating gives CASSHQGQWNGYTF.

The V and J genes are TRBV7-6 and TRBJ2-2, with a possible D match to TRBD2 (5 bases). The CDR3 runs 16 residues. V shed 5 bases and J shed 9 bases, with 22 bases lying between them. In germline, CDR1 is SGHVS, CDR2 FNYEAQ. The CDR3 loop reads CASSPLRAEVHRELFF. CDR3 in DNA: TGTGCCAGCAGCCCCTTGCGGGCGGAAGTTCACCGGGAGCTGTTTTTT. Full variable domain (missing parts from reference TRBV7-6 and TRBJ2-2): GAGVSQSPRYKVTKRGQDVALRCDPISGHVSLYWYRQALGQGPEFLTYFNYEAQQDKSGLPNDRFSAERPEGSISTLTIQRTEQRDSAMYRCASSPLRAEVHRELFFGEGSRLTVL.

This clone has just a few counts. The gene calls are TRBV28 and TRBJ1-1, with D maybe TRBD1 (5 bases). Germline V CDR1 and CDR2: MDHEN, SYDVKM. The ends were cut back, 5 bases at V and 8 bases at J, with 15 bases in the middle. The CDR3 has 13 amino acids. The CDR3 bases are TGTGCCAGCAGTATGACAGCTATCTTAGAAGCTTTCTTT. This encodes CASSMTAILEAFF.

This chain connects TRBV12-2 to TRBJ2-7; the table assigns TRBD2, which was not confirmed against the DNA. TRBV12-2 is reported as a pseudogene. The CDR3 loop spans 17 amino acids. The CDR3 DNA reads TGTGCAAGTCGCTCCGGGACTAGCGGGAGTGTTCTTTGCGAGCAGTACTTC. It codes for CASRSGTSGSVLCEQYF.

The chain recombines TRBV25-1 with TRBJ1-2; tentative D call: TRBD1 (6 bases). CDR1 is MGHDK, CDR2 SYGVNS, per germline. Trimming took 2 bases from V and 8 from J, leaving 15 bases between them. The CDR3 totals 14 residues. The CDR3 is CASSERVQGDGYTF. As DNA, the CDR3 is TGTGCCAGCAGTGAAAGGGTACAGGGAGACGGCTACACCTTC.

The chain couples TRBV19 to TRBJ1-2; 8 bases map to TRBD1. CDR3 length: 15 amino acids. The germline V gene encodes CDR1 LNHDA and CDR2 SQIVND (reference sequence). The V gene end was trimmed by 9 bases and the J gene end by 4 bases; junction bases not matched to a gene: 13. The CDR3: CASRSGQGRGYGYTF. The CDR3 DNA reads TGTGCCAGCAGATCAGGACAGGGCCGCGGCTATGGCTACACCTTC.

The chain joins TRBV7-2 to TRBJ1-1; D possibly corresponds to TRBD1 (5 bases). The CDR3 has 14 residues. Germline CDR1 reads SGHTA; CDR2 reads FQGNSA. Between the trimmed V and J ends, which lost 5 bases and 2 bases, there was a span of 12 bases. The CDR3 reads CASSPGGTNTEAFF. CDR3 bases: TGTGCCAGCAGCCCAGGAGGGACTAACACTGAAGCTTTCTTT.